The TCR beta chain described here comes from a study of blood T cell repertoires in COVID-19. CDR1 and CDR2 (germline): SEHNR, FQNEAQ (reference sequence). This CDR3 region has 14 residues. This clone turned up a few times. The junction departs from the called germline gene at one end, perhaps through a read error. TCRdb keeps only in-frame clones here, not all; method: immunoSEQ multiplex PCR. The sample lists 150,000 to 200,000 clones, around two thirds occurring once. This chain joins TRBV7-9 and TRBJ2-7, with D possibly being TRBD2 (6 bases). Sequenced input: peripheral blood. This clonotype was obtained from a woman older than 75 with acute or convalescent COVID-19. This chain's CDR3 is CASSLYAGPYQQYF. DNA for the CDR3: TGTGCCAGCAGCTTATATGCGGGACCCTACCAGCAGTACTTC.